In this sample, the clone carrying this TCR beta chain turned up a few times. Study processing details: Estimation of nucleated cell counts was performed using reference gene primer amplification. Profiling relied on immunoSEQ multiplex PCR, and the TCRdb table lists in-frame clones only, not all of them. Clone size and V and J calls were adopted from that table, with D and trimming inferred from the DNA. Of 250,000 to 350,000 clones listed, roughly 89% are singletons. This entry belongs to a study of blood T cell repertoires in COVID-19. Study as a whole: The study drew acute and convalescent COVID-19 samples from the United States, Italy and Spain. From T cells, B-cell-depleted T cells, or PBMCs came the material, which was cDNA or gDNA.

V was clipped by 4 bases and J by 5 bases; unmatched bases: 2. In germline, CDR1 is SGHNT, CDR2 YENEEA. This CDR3 is 15 amino acids long. The receptor's source is a woman between 35 and 50 years old who had recovered from COVID-19. The chain joins TRBV11-3 to TRBJ2-5, with 15 bases fitting TRBD2. Input material: peripheral blood. CDR3 DNA: TGTGCCAGCAGCTGGACTAGCGGGAGGGGGGAGACCCAGTACTTC. This translates into CASSWTSGRGETQYF.